This T cell receptor beta chain was identified in a study of T cells in Graves' hyperthyroidism and ophthalmopathy. The V gene's germline CDR1 is PRHDT and CDR2 FYEKMQ (reference sequence). Trimming removed 2 bases from V and 4 bases from J; junction bases left unmatched: 6. The CDR3 runs to 15 residues. Using RNA transcripts as the source, TCR beta CDR3 regions were amplified. RT-PCR in the first round (using the HTBI primer set) targeted the TCR CDR3. TCRdb itself ran the multiplex PCR reads through MiXCR, one entry per CDR3 protein. Of nearly 250,000 distinct CDR3 sequences in the sample, approximately 24% are singletons; the top ten hold roughly a third. This clonotype appeared many times.

The sequence was obtained from a woman in her thirties or forties with Graves' ophthalmopathy. The chain has TRBV13 and TRBJ2-5; 8 bases are shared with TRBD2. Sequenced material: blood. The CDR3, as DNA: TGTGCCAGCAGCTTATATTCTGGGACTAGAGAGACCCAGTACTTC. Its translation is CASSLYSGTRETQYF.